These 8 T cell receptor beta chains were sequenced from one sample in a study of tumor-infiltrating lymphocytes in primary liver carcinoma. The source material, about 17-31 mg of unsorted bulk tissue, was used to co-extract RNA and DNA. TCR beta cDNA came from around 0.5 ug total RNA, primed with a constant-region primer. Investigators got TCR beta libraries out of three nested multiplex PCR rounds, done with slightly modified ARM-PCR. Primers for the first two PCR rounds were TRBV1-TRBV30 forward primers and a C-beta reverse primer (around 11 cycles per round). Via MiXCR, TCRdb re-called the multiplex PCR reads, giving one row per CDR3 protein. The table has 52,000 or so distinct CDR3 sequences, about 80% seen once. The sequencing input was liver tumor tissue from sampling region 5. The subset denotes: tumor region T5, tumor centre. All receptors come from a middle-aged man with primary liver carcinoma and hepatitis B virus infection.

In regard to this clonotype: One end of the junction does not line up with germline, which may come from a read error. The V gene is TRBV11-1, the J gene TRBJ2-3, with D uncertain. CDR3 length equals 14 residues. The germline V gene has CDR1 SGHAT and CDR2 FQDESV (reference sequence). CDR3 in amino acids: CARSPPLEADTQYF. The CDR3 nucleotides read TGTGCCAGGAGCCCACCCCTTGAAGCAGATACACAGTATTTT.

On this clonotype itself: This CDR3 fails to terminate in the conserved phenylalanine or tryptophan, so it likely reflects a read error. V gene TRBV12-3 or TRBV12-4 combines with J gene TRBJ2-1; D may correspond to TRBD1 or TRBD2 (5 bases each). The CDR3 sequence is 16 residues long. The CDR3 coding sequence is TGTGCTAGCAGTTTCCCCCGAGGGGCAGTAAAGGGCGAGCAGTTCTCC. This gives the protein CASSFPRGAVKGEQFS.

Worth noting for this clonotype: One end of the junction fails to match germline, which may point to a read error. V gene TRBV7-9 combines with J gene TRBJ2-1; D is undetermined. CDR1 SEHNR and CDR2 FQNEAQ come from the germline V gene (reference sequence). This CDR3 is built from 15 residues. In DNA, the CDR3 is TGTGCAAGCAGTGACATCTTATCCGAAAACAATGAGCAGTTCTTC. It is translated as CASSDILSENNEQFF.

This clonotype was observed a handful of times. The chain employs TRBV11-2 and TRBJ2-7, with 8 bases that match TRBD2. The V segment lost 5 bases and the J segment 0 bases; nucleotides outside the gene matches: 6. The germline V gene has CDR1 SGHAT and CDR2 FQNNGV. The CDR3 contains 15 residues. CDR3 sequence (DNA): TGTGCCAGCAGCCCCCGGACTAGCTCCTCCTACGAGCAGTACTTC. Translating it yields CASSPRTSSSYEQYF.

This clonotype was detected once. The junction shows a germline mismatch at one end, possibly a read error. This rearrangement joins TRBV6-6 to TRBJ2-4, with 7 nucleotides matching TRBD1. The CDR3 totals 14 residues. Germline-derived CDR1 and CDR2 are MNHNY and SVGAGI (reference sequence). The CDR3 coding sequence is TGTGGCAGCAGACCCGATGGCCTCAGGGGGTCCATGTACTTC. This encodes CGSRPDGLRGSMYF.

A word on this clonotype: A much larger clone differs from this one at a single base, so this may be a read error. The chain carries TRBV20-1 and TRBJ1-1; perhaps TRBD1 as D (6 bases). The V gene lost 3 bases and the J gene lost 4 bases, with 18 bases spanning the gap. In germline, CDR1 is DFQATT, CDR2 SNEGSKA (reference sequence). The CDR3 runs 15 residues. In DNA form, the CDR3 reads TGCAGTGCTAGTCTAGGGGGGGCCGAGAGCACTGAAGCTTTCTTT. Protein product: CSASLGGAESTEAFF.

This clonotype was picked up many times. The genes are TRBV6-2 or TRBV6-3 and TRBJ2-7; 7 bases are shared with TRBD1. The CDR3 is made up of 16 amino acids. Germline CDR1 reads MNHEY; CDR2 reads SVGEGT. J was trimmed by 3 bases and V by 0 bases; bases with no gene match: 8. In DNA, the CDR3 is TGTGCCAGCAGTTACTCGACACAGGGGAATCGCTACGAGCAGTACTTC. Protein product: CASSYSTQGNRYEQYF.

In its sample, this clonotype is medium-sized. V gene TRBV6-1 combines with J gene TRBJ2-1, with D uncertain. V gave up 7 bases and J gave up 1 base, with 5 bases separating them. From germline, CDR1 is MNHNS and CDR2 SASEGT. This CDR3 spans 12 amino acids. The CDR3 protein is CASIPSYNEQFF. The CDR3, as DNA: TGTGCCAGCATTCCGTCCTACAATGAGCAGTTCTTC.